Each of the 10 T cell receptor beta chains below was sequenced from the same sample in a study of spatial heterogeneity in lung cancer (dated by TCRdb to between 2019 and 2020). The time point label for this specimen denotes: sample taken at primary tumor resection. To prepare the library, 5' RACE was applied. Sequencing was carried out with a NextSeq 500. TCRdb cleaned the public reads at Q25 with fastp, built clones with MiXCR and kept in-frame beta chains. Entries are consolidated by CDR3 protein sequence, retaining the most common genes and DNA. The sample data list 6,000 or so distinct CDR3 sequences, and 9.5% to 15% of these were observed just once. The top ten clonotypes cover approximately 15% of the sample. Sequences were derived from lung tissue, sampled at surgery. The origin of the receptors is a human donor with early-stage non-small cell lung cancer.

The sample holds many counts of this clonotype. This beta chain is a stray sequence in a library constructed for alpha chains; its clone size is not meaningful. CDR3 loop: CASSVGTSPEESPLHF. CDR3 bases: TGTGCCAGCAGCGTAGGGACAAGCCCGGAGGAGTCACCCCTCCACTTT. The V call is TRBV9, the J call TRBJ1-6; the D gene is possibly TRBD1 (5 bases). From germline, CDR1 is SGDLS and CDR2 YYNGEE. The CDR3 length is 16 residues. V lost 0 bases, J lost 10 bases, and 17 bases lay in between.

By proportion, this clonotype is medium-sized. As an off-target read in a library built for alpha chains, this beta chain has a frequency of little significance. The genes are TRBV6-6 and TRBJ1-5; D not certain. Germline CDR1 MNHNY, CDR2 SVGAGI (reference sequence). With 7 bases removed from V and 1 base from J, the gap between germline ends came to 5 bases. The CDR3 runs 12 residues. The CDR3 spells CASTNSNQPQHF. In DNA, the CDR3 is TGTGCCAGCACCAACAGCAATCAGCCCCAGCATTTT.

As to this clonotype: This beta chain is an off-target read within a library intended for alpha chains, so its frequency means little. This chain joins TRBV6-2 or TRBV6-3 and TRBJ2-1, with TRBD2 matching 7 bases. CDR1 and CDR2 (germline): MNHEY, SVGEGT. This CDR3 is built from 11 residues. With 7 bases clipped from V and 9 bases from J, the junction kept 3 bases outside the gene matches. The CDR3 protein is CASTPGGEQFF. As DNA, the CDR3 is TGTGCCAGCACCCCGGGAGGTGAGCAGTTCTTC.

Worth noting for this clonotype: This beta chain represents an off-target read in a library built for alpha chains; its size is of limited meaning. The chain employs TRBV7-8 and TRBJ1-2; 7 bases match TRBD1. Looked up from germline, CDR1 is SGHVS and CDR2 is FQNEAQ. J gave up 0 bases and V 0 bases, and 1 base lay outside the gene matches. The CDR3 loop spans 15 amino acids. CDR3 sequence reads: CASSLAGTANYGYTF. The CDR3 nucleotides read TGTGCCAGCAGCTTAGCCGGGACAGCTAACTATGGCTACACCTTC.

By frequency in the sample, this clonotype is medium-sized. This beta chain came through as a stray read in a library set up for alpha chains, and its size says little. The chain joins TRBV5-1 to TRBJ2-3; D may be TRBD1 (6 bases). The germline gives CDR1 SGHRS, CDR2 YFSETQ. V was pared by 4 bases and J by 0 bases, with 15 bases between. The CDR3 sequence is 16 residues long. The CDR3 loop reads CASSASTGVSTDTQYF. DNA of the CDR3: TGCGCCAGCAGCGCATCGACAGGTGTTAGCACAGATACGCAGTATTTT. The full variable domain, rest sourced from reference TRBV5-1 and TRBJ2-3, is KAGVTQTPRYLIKTRGQQVTLSCSPISGHRSVSWYQQTPGQGLQFLFEYFSETQRNKGNFPGRFSGRQFSNSRSEMNVSTLELGDSALYLCASSASTGVSTDTQYFGPGTRLTVL.

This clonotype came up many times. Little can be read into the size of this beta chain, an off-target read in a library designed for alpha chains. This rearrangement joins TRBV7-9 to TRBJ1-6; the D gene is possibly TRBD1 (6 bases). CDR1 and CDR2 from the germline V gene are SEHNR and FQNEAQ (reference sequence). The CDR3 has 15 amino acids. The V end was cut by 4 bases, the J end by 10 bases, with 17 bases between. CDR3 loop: CASSSRAPGESPLHF. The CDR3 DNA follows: TGTGCCAGCAGCTCACGGGCCCCAGGGGAGTCACCCCTCCACTTT.

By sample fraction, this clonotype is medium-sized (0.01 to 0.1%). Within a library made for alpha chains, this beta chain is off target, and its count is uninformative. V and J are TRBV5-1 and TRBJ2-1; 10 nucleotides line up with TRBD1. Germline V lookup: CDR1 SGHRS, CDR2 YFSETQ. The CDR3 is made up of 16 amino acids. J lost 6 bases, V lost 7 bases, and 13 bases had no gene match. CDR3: CASFPSGTGDGNEQFF. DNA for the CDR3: TGCGCCAGCTTCCCGTCCGGGACAGGGGATGGCAATGAGCAGTTCTTC.

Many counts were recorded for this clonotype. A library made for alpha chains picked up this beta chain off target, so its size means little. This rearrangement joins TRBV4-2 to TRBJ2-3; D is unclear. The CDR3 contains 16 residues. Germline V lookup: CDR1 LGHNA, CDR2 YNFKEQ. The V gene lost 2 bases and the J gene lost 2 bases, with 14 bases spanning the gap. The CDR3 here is CASSQPGGVDTDTQYF. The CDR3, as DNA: TGTGCCAGCAGCCAACCAGGCGGAGTTGACACAGATACGCAGTATTTT.

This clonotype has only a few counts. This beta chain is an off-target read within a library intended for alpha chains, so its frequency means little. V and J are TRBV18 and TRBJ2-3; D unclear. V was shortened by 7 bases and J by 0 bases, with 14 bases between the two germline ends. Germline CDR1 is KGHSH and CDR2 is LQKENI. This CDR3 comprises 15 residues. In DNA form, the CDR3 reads TGTGCCAGCTACCCGGGCCAGGCCAGCACAGATACGCAGTATTTT. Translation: CASYPGQASTDTQYF.

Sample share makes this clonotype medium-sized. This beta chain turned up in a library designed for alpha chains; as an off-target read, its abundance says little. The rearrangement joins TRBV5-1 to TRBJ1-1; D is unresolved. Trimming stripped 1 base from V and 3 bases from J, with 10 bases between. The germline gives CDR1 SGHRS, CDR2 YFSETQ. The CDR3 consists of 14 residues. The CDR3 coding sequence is TGCGCCAGCAGCTTGAACGGACCCGACACTGAAGCTTTCTTT. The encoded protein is CASSLNGPDTEAFF. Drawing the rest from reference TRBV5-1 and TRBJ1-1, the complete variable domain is KAGVTQTPRYLIKTRGQQVTLSCSPISGHRSVSWYQQTPGQGLQFLFEYFSETQRNKGNFPGRFSGRQFSNSRSEMNVSTLELGDSALYLCASSLNGPDTEAFFGQGTRLTVV.